This T cell receptor (beta chain) derives from a study of T cell responses to AZD1222 COVID-19 vaccine. The CDR3 has 17 amino acids. Germline lookup yields CDR1 LGHNA and CDR2 YNFKEQ. The ends lost 1 base at V and 5 bases at J; junction bases unmatched: 7. Study results and caveats: There were vaccine-associated CD4 TCRs across spike, dominant at 160-218 and 743-854. White British ancestry dominated among donors, who included more females, and clonal diversity was possibly underestimated. Baseline testing showed seropositivity in only five or six AZD1222 recipients.

Clones were sequenced by immunoSEQ multiplex PCR, and TCRdb holds only the in-frame ones, with some missing. The sample yields approximately 150,000 clones, approximately 92% seen once. On this clone: What it binds is not known.

This sample comprised peripheral blood, obtained on day 0 of AZD1222 vaccination. The rearrangement uses TRBV4-2 and TRBJ2-1; 11 bases line up with TRBD2. The clonotype comes from an adult in good health. CDR3 in amino acids: CASSQVFQTSGDNEQFF. CDR3 in DNA: TGTGCCAGCAGCCAAGTTTTTCAGACTAGCGGGGACAATGAGCAGTTCTTC.